This passage covers 26 T cell receptor beta chains from one sample sequenced in a study of OX40 agonist ivuxolimab in advanced cancers. Profiling relied on immunoSEQ multiplex PCR, and the TCRdb table lists in-frame clones only, not all of them. The sample yields more than 20,000 clones, about 79% seen once. The sample in question was CD4+ or CD8+ T cells sorted from blood, obtained in a trial of the OX40 agonist ivuxolimab. The source of these receptors is an adult with an advanced solid tumor such as melanoma, head and neck, liver or kidney cancer.

The chain uses TRBV5-1 and TRBJ1-4; D is possibly TRBD1 (5 bases). Germline CDR1 SGHRS, CDR2 YFSETQ. Trimming took off 4 bases at V and 5 bases at J, with 21 bases between the two ends. This CDR3 is 17 amino acids long. CDR3 region: CASSPGVLRDGNEKLFF. CDR3 bases: TGCGCCAGCAGCCCTGGCGTCTTACGGGACGGCAATGAAAAACTGTTTTTT.

The chain recombines TRBV5-4 with TRBJ1-2; D may be TRBD1 (5 bases). The CDR3 runs 13 residues. V lost 4 bases, J lost 3 bases, and 10 bases lay in between. The germline V gene has CDR1 SGHNT and CDR2 YYREEE (reference sequence). CDR3 protein: CASSMDTDYGYTF. The CDR3 region has the DNA TGTGCCAGCAGCATGGACACAGACTATGGCTACACCTTC.

The chain links TRBV28 to TRBJ2-5; 8 nucleotides align to TRBD1. Germline-derived CDR1 and CDR2 are MDHEN and SYDVKM. V shed 5 bases and J 5 bases; nucleotides not matched to a gene: 10. The CDR3 spans 15 residues. As DNA, the CDR3 is TGTGCCAGCAGTCTGGCCGGGACAGGAGGGGAGACCCAGTACTTC. Encoded protein: CASSLAGTGGETQYF. The complete variable domain, with remaining parts taken from reference TRBV28 and TRBJ2-5, reads DVKVTQSSRYLVKRTGEKVFLECVQDMDHENMFWYRQDPGLGLRLIYFSYDVKMKEKGDIPEGYSVSREKKERFSLILESASTNQTSMYLCASSLAGTGGETQYFGPGTRLLVL.

This chain connects TRBV18 to TRBJ2-7; D possibly corresponds to TRBD1 (6 bases). The CDR3 spans 14 residues. Looked up from germline, CDR1 is KGHSH and CDR2 is LQKENI. Trimming took 5 bases from V and 2 from J, leaving 13 bases between them. The CDR3, as DNA: TGTGCCAGCTCAGCCCTCGACAGGACCTACGAGCAGTACTTC. Translated, it gives CASSALDRTYEQYF.

This rearrangement joins TRBV28 to TRBJ1-5; D unresolved. Germline V gene lookup returns CDR1 MDHEN and CDR2 SYDVKM. This CDR3 spans 15 amino acids. Trimming pared 7 bases from V and 4 bases from J, leaving 17 bases between. Written as DNA, the CDR3 is TGTGCCAGCAAAAATTATGGAGTTAATAATCAGCCCCAGCATTTT. This sequence encodes CASKNYGVNNQPQHF.

This chain connects TRBV28 to TRBJ2-5; maybe TRBD1 (6 bases). Germline V gene lookup returns CDR1 MDHEN and CDR2 SYDVKM. Deletions cut 2 bases from V and 1 base from J, with 11 bases between. This CDR3 spans 15 amino acids. The CDR3, as DNA: TGTGCCAGCAGTTTAACGCCAGGGGCCCAAGAGACCCAGTACTTC. Encoded protein: CASSLTPGAQETQYF.

The rearrangement links TRBV19 to TRBJ1-5, with TRBD1 as a possible D gene (6 bases). The CDR3 has 17 residues. Germline assignment: CDR1 LNHDA and CDR2 SQIVND (reference sequence). Deletions cut 7 bases from V and 1 base from J, with 20 bases between. Written as DNA, the CDR3 is TGTGCCAGTAATCGGGGCCTTACAGGGATGAGCAATCAGCCCCAGCATTTT. Amino acid sequence: CASNRGLTGMSNQPQHF.

V gene TRBV5-4 combines with J gene TRBJ2-1; 12 bases line up with TRBD2. CDR1 and CDR2 (germline): SGHNT, YYREEE (reference sequence). The V and J ends lost 8 bases and 6 bases, in that order; junction bases with no gene match: 9. The CDR3 has 15 residues. The CDR3: CASSSSGRVRNEQFF. CDR3 sequence (DNA): TGTGCCAGTTCTTCTAGCGGGAGGGTCCGCAATGAGCAGTTCTTC. The full variable domain, with the rest looked up from reference TRBV5-4 and TRBJ2-1, is ETGVTQSPTHLIKTRGQQVTLRCSSQSGHNTVSWYQQALGQGPQFIFQYYREEENGRGNFPPRFSGLQFPNYSSELNVNALELDDSALYLCASSSSGRVRNEQFFGPGTRLTVL.

This chain connects TRBV20-1 to TRBJ2-1, with D tentatively TRBD1 or TRBD2 (5 bases each). Trimming removed 4 bases from V and 15 bases from J, with 13 bases in between. The CDR3 loop spans 10 amino acids. Germline values: CDR1 DFQATT, CDR2 SNEGSKA (reference sequence). The CDR3 loop reads CSANLGRVFF. The CDR3 DNA reads TGCAGTGCTAATCTGGGACGGGTGTTCTTC.

This chain joins TRBV5-6 and TRBJ2-7; D perhaps matches TRBD1 (6 bases). This CDR3 has 15 residues. Germline V gene lookup returns CDR1 SGHDT and CDR2 YYEEEE. Between the trimmed V and J ends, which lost 3 bases and 1 base, there was a span of 14 bases. For the CDR3, the DNA is TGTGCCAGCAGCTCTACAGGGCTTAGGTCCTACGAGCAGTACTTC. Its protein product is CASSSTGLRSYEQYF.

The chain employs TRBV9 and TRBJ1-3; a weak D match, TRBD1 (5 bases). From germline, CDR1 is SGDLS and CDR2 YYNGEE. V was clipped by 0 bases and J by 1 base, with 8 bases between them. This CDR3 has 15 residues. DNA for the CDR3: TGTGCCAGCAGCGTAGGGGGCGCTTCTGGAAACACCATATATTTT. It translates to CASSVGGASGNTIYF.

This rearrangement joins TRBV9 to TRBJ2-2; 7 bases are a match to TRBD1. There are 16 residues in the CDR3. Germline values: CDR1 SGDLS, CDR2 YYNGEE. J was trimmed by 4 bases and V by 3 bases; bases with no gene match: 9. The CDR3 nucleotides are TGTGCCAGCAGCGCTCCGGGACAGCCTACCACCGGGGAGCTGTTTTTT. This codes for CASSAPGQPTTGELFF.

The V call is TRBV16, the J call TRBJ2-2; D is possibly TRBD1 (5 bases). Germline V CDR1 and CDR2: KGHSY, FQNENV. Trimming removed 4 bases at V and 4 bases at J, with 10 bases between. This CDR3 spans 14 amino acids. The CDR3, as DNA: TGTGCCAGCAGCCCCCAACAGGCCACCGGGGAGCTGTTTTTT. Its translation: CASSPQQATGELFF.

The chain couples TRBV11-2 to TRBJ2-5, with unresolved D. The CDR3 totals 12 residues. Germline CDR1 is SGHAT and CDR2 is FQNNGV. Between the trimmed V and J ends, which lost 5 bases and 7 bases, there was a span of 11 bases. The CDR3 loop is CASSLRTGTQYF. DNA of the CDR3: TGTGCCAGCAGCCTCCGAACGGGGACCCAGTACTTC.

The chain employs TRBV5-6 and TRBJ2-2, with D possibly TRBD1 on 6 matching bases. This CDR3 contains 14 residues. Per the germline V gene, CDR1 is SGHDT and CDR2 is YYEEEE. Trimming removed 0 bases from V and 4 bases from J, with 7 bases in between. CDR3 in amino acids: CASSLAGATGELFF. CDR3 nucleotide sequence: TGTGCCAGCAGCTTGGCAGGGGCCACCGGGGAGCTGTTTTTT.

The chain has TRBV15 and TRBJ2-1, with D perhaps matching TRBD2 (6 bases). Germline V CDR1 and CDR2: LNHNV, YYDKDF (reference sequence). The CDR3 is 12 amino acids. Trimming removed 5 bases at V and 10 bases at J, with 12 bases between. The CDR3 DNA sequence: TGTGCCACCAGCCTGGGGGAGGTGGAGCAGTTCTTC. Amino acid sequence: CATSLGEVEQFF.

The chain combines TRBV10-1 with TRBJ2-3, with a tentative D call TRBD1 (6 bases). Trimming took 6 bases from V and 5 from J, leaving 12 bases between them. The germline CDR1 and CDR2 sequences are WNHNN and SYGVQD (reference sequence). The CDR3 is made up of 13 amino acids. The CDR3 bases are TGCGCCAGCAGCAAGGACAGTCAAGATACGCAGTATTTT. Translated: CASSKDSQDTQYF.

The CDR3 is CSVEDPRKIEAFF. In nucleotides, the CDR3 is TGCAGCGTTGAAGATCCCCGAAAAATTGAAGCTTTCTTT. The chain employs TRBV29-1 and TRBJ1-1; D ambiguous. The CDR3 is 13 residues long. CDR1 is SQVTM and CDR2 is ANQGSEA in the germline V gene. Trimming cost V 0 bases and J 7 bases, with 12 bases left between them.

This sequence joins TRBV18 and TRBJ1-1; 9 nucleotides match TRBD1. The germline CDR1 and CDR2 sequences are KGHSH and LQKENI. V was clipped by 6 bases and J by 5 bases; unmatched bases: 4. The CDR3 loop spans 13 amino acids. The CDR3 sequence: CASSQGQGTEAFF. CDR3 nucleotides: TGTGCCAGCTCCCAGGGACAGGGAACTGAAGCTTTCTTT.

The V gene is TRBV19, the J gene TRBJ2-2; a possible D gene is TRBD1 (6 bases). Germline V gene sequence: CDR1 LNHDA, CDR2 SQIVND (reference sequence). Trimming took off 4 bases at V and 4 bases at J, with 10 bases between the two ends. This CDR3 is 14 amino acids long. Here the CDR3 DNA reads TGTGCCAGTAGTAACACAGGGTTCACCGGGGAGCTGTTTTTT. Translated: CASSNTGFTGELFF.

The chain uses TRBV11-1 and TRBJ2-1, with 12 bases matching TRBD2. V dropped 5 bases and J dropped 3; count of bases not matched to a gene: 11. From germline, CDR1 is SGHAT and CDR2 FQDESV (reference sequence). The CDR3 loop spans 18 amino acids. The CDR3, as DNA: TGTGCCAGCAGCCGCTCTCAAGGACTAGCGGGACTCTACAATGAGCAGTTCTTC. Its protein product is CASSRSQGLAGLYNEQFF.

Written as DNA, the CDR3 is TGTGCCAGCAGCCCAACTAGCGGCCGCTCCTACGAGCAGTACTTC. Translating it yields CASSPTSGRSYEQYF. The gene calls are TRBV7-6 and TRBJ2-7; 8 bases agree with TRBD2. Per the germline V gene, CDR1 is SGHVS and CDR2 is FNYEAQ. The CDR3 length is 15 residues. The V gene end was trimmed by 5 bases and the J gene end by 0 bases; junction bases not matched to a gene: 6.

The V gene is TRBV19, the J gene TRBJ2-5, with D possibly being TRBD2 (7 bases). CDR1 is LNHDA and CDR2 is SQIVND in the germline V gene (reference sequence). This CDR3 has 15 amino acids. V was shortened by 1 base and J by 4 bases, with 13 bases between the two germline ends. CDR3 sequence reads: CASSIVGGGGETQYF. Here the CDR3 DNA reads TGTGCCAGTAGTATAGTAGGGGGGGGTGGAGAGACCCAGTACTTC.

In nucleotides, the CDR3 is TGTGCCAGCAGCCCTGGGGGACAGACGAATTATGGCTACACCTTC. Translated, it gives CASSPGGQTNYGYTF. The rearrangement links TRBV7-3 to TRBJ1-2, with 7 bases that match TRBD1. Per the germline V gene, CDR1 is SGHTA and CDR2 is FQGTGA. V shed 5 bases, J shed 5 bases, and the junction held 11 bases outside the gene matches. This CDR3 is 15 amino acids long.

The rearrangement joins TRBV9 to TRBJ2-3, with TRBD2 as a possible D gene (7 bases). The ends were cut back, 3 bases at V and 3 bases at J, with 14 bases in the middle. From germline, CDR1 is SGDLS and CDR2 YYNGEE. The CDR3 loop spans 15 amino acids. The DNA of the CDR3 is TGTGCCAGCAGCGGTCAGGGGAGGGGGACAGATACGCAGTATTTT. Protein sequence: CASSGQGRGTDTQYF.

The chain employs TRBV6-1 and TRBJ2-7; D ambiguous. Deletions cut 3 bases from V and 3 bases from J, with 15 bases between. The CDR3 contains 15 residues. Germline V gene lookup returns CDR1 MNHNS and CDR2 SASEGT. CDR3 in DNA: TGTGCCAGCAGTGACCTTTCGCGACGGAGCTACGAGCAGTACTTC. This gives the protein CASSDLSRRSYEQYF.